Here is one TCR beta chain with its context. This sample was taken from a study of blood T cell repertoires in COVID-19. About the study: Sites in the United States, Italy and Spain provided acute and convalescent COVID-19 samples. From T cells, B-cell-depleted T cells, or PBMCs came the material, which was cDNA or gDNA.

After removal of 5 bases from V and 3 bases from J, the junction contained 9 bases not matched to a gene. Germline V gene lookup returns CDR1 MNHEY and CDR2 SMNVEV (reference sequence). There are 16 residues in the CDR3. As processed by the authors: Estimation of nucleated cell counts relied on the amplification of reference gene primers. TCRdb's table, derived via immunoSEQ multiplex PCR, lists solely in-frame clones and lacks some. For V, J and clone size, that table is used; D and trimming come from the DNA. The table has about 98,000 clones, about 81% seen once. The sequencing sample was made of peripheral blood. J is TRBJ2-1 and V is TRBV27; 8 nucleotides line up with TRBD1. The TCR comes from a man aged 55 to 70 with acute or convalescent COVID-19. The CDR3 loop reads CASSVTGQAYYNEQFF. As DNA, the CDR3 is TGTGCCAGCAGTGTTACGGGACAGGCCTACTACAATGAGCAGTTCTTC.